The T cell receptor (beta chain) under discussion was sequenced for a study of T cell responses to AZD1222 COVID-19 vaccine. Unmatched junction bases numbered 5, after V lost 2 bases and J lost 1 base. The CDR3 runs 17 residues. Germline CDR1 reads SGHNT; CDR2 reads YENEEA. Some clones are missing from TCRdb's copy, which holds only in-frame ones; the method was immunoSEQ multiplex PCR. The sample holds fewer than 110,000 clones, about 89% seen once. Sequencing was performed on peripheral blood, taken on day 0 of AZD1222 vaccination. This receptor was identified in an adult in good health. The genes are TRBV11-3 and TRBJ2-2, with TRBD2 identical over 9 bases. This CDR3 is CASSLWTSVLNTGELFF. The CDR3 DNA reads as TGTGCCAGCAGCTTATGGACTAGCGTGCTGAACACCGGGGAGCTGTTTTTT.